What follows is one T cell receptor beta chain and its context. This record comes from a study of blood T cell repertoires in COVID-19. Study summary: Researchers got acute and convalescent COVID-19 samples from the United States, Italy and Spain.

This CDR3 has 19 amino acids. V lost 4 bases, J lost 7 bases, and 29 bases lay in between. The germline V gene encodes CDR1 MDHEN and CDR2 SYDVKM. Everyone who took part was roughly 18 to 95 years old, and they came from about 25 US areas. The study assigned cohorts using participant-reported clinical history. In the original processing: Researchers report that nucleated cell counts were estimated from reference gene primer amplification. Clones were read by immunoSEQ multiplex PCR, and TCRdb kept only the in-frame ones, dropping some. V and J calls plus clone size are reproduced from that table; the DNA served to infer D and trimming. The sample yields about 260,000 clones, more than 80% seen once.

The genes are TRBV28 and TRBJ1-5; perhaps TRBD1 as D (5 bases). The sample comprised PBMCs or T cells enriched from blood (not recorded which). The TCR originated in a woman aged 25 to 39 with acute COVID-19. The CDR3 sequence is CASSWARLKQQGPGQPQHF. Written as DNA, the CDR3 is TGTGCCAGCAGTTGGGCCCGGCTCAAACAGCAGGGCCCAGGGCAGCCCCAGCATTTT.